These 3 T cell receptor beta chains came from one sample sequenced in a study of CD8+ T cells in alopecia areata. In each case, RNA was isolated and then reverse transcribed into cDNA as the sequencing template. Measured with immunoSEQ multiplex PCR; TCRdb has only the in-frame clones, and not every one. The sample lists about 76,000 clones; around 67% were seen once. Treatment: oral pan-JAK inhibitor, 5-10 mg twice daily. Here the sequenced sample was CD8+ T cells sorted from blood, taken at week 24, from a patient treated with tofacitinib. The receptors were gathered from a human donor with alopecia areata.

This clone has a handful of counts. The gene calls are TRBV25-1 and TRBJ2-2; 9 nucleotides match TRBD1. The CDR3 sequence is 16 residues long. Trimming took 6 bases from V and 5 from J; bases not matched to a gene: 10. Germline CDR1 reads MGHDK; CDR2 reads SYGVNS. CDR3 sequence: CASSPQGAEVTGELFF. The CDR3 DNA reads as TGTGCCAGCAGCCCACAGGGGGCGGAAGTAACCGGGGAGCTGTTTTTT.

DNA of the CDR3: TGTGCCAGCAGCAGTACAGGGAGCTCCTACGAGCAGTACTTC. Protein product: CASSSTGSSYEQYF. The V and J genes are TRBV5-6 and TRBJ2-7; tentatively, D is TRBD1 (6 bases). The CDR3 contains 14 residues. V lost 4 bases and J 0 bases, leaving 11 bases between the germline ends. Germline loops: CDR1 SGHDT, CDR2 YYEEEE.

The chain is built from TRBV5-6 and TRBJ2-3; 11 bases match TRBD2. This CDR3 region has 14 residues. Germline V gene sequence: CDR1 SGHDT, CDR2 YYEEEE. J was trimmed by 1 base and V by 5 bases; bases with no gene match: 0. CDR3 loop: CASRLAGGTDTQYF. CDR3 nucleotides: TGTGCCAGCAGACTAGCGGGGGGCACAGATACGCAGTATTTT.